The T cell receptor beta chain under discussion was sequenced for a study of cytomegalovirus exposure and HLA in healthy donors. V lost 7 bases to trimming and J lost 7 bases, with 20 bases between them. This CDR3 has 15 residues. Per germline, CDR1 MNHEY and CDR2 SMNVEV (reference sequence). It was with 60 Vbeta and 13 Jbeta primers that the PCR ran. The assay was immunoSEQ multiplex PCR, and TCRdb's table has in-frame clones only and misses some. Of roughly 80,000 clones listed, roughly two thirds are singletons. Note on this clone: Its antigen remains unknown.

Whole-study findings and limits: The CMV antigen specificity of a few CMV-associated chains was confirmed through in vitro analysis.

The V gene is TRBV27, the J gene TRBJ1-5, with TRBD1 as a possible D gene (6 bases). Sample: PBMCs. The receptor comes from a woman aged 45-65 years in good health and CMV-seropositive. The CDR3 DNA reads TGTGCCAGCAACAGGGAAGGGAATTTAGGGCAGCCCCAGCATTTT. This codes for CASNREGNLGQPQHF.